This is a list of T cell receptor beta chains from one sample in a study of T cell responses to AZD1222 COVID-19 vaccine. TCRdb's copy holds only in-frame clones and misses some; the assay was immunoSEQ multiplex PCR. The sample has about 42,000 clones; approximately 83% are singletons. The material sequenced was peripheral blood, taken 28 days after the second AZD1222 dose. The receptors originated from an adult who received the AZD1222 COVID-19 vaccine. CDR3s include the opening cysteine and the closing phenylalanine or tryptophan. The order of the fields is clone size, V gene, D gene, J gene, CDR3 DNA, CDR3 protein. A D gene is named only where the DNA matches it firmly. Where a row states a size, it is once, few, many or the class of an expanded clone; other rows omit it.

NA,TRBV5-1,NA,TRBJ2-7,TGCGCCAGCAGCTTGGCTCCGGGACCTGGTCCCTACGAGCAGTACTTC,CASSLAPGPGPYEQYF
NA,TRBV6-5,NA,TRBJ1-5,TGTGCCAGCACCCCGGGAAACGTCAATCAGCCCCAGCATTTT,CASTPGNVNQPQHF
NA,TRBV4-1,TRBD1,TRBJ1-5,TGCGCCAGCAGCCAAGATGAGAACAGGGGCCATCAGCCCCAGCATTTT,CASSQDENRGHQPQHF
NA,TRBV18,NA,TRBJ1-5,TGTGCCAGCTCGCCGACCGGATTCAATCAGCCCCAGCATTTT,CASSPTGFNQPQHF
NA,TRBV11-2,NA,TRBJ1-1,TGTGCCAGCAGCTTAGGCGTCAGGGAGAACACTGAAGCTTTCTTT,CASSLGVRENTEAFF
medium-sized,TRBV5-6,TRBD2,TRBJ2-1,TGTGCCAGCAGCGCAAGCGGGGGTCAGCAGTTCTTC,CASSASGGQQFF
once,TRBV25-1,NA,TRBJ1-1,TGTGCCAGCAGTGCCGGAACAGGTCGCTTCGGAGAAGCTTTCTTT,CASSAGTGRFGEAFF
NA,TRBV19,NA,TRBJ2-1,TGTGCCAGTAGGGGTACAGGCCAAGGGGGGAATGAGCAGTTCTTC,CASRGTGQGGNEQFF
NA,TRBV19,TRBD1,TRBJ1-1,TGTGCCAGCCAGGACAGGGGGCAACCTGAAGCTTTCTTT,CASQDRGQPEAFF
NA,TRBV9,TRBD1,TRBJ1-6,TGTGCCAGCAGCGTAGCCCTCCGGACAGGGGATTCACCCCTCCACTTT,CASSVALRTGDSPLHF
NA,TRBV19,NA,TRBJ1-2,TGTGCCACCAAGCAGGGGCTTATGGGCTACACCTTC,CATKQGLMGYTF
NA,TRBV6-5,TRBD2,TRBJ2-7,TGTGCCAGCAGTCGGGGGGAGTACGAGCAGTACTTC,CASSRGEYEQYF
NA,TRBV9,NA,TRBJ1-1,TGTGCCAGCAGCGTAGGTGGTAGCGGGAACACTGAAGCTTTCTTT,CASSVGGSGNTEAFF
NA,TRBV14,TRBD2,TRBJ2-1,TGTGCCAGCAGCCAAGGCGGCGGGGGGTACAATGAGCAGTTCTTC,CASSQGGGGYNEQFF
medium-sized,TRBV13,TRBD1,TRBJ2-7,TGTGCCAGCAGCTTAAGACGATCAACAGGGGCCAGCTCCTACGAGCAGTACTTC,CASSLRRSTGASSYEQYF
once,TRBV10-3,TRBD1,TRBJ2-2,TGTGCCATCAGAGGAAAAGGGGGCGCGGGCACCGGGGAGCTGTTTTTT,CAIRGKGGAGTGELFF
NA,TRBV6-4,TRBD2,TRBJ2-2,TGTGCCAGCAGCCAAAGCGGGGCAAACACCGGGGAGCTGTTTTTT,CASSQSGANTGELFF
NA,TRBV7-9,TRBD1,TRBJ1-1,TGTGCCAGCAGCTTAGCAGGGGGCGGCACTGAAGCTTTCTTT,CASSLAGGGTEAFF
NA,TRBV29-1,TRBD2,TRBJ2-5,TGCAGCGCCCAACTAGCGAAAGAGACCCAGTACTTC,CSAQLAKETQYF
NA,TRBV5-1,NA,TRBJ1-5,TGCGCCAGCAGCCTGGAAGGGTCGAAGGCCCAGCCCCAGCATTTT,CASSLEGSKAQPQHF
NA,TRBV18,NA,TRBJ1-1,TGTGCCAGCTCACCCGTGACAGGTCAAGGAGCTTTCTTT,CASSPVTGQGAFF
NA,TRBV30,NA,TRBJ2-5,TGTGCCTGGAGTGTACAGGGCGATAGAGAGACCCAGTACTTC,CAWSVQGDRETQYF
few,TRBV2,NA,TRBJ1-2,TGTGCCAGCAGCGGGGGCTATGACTATGGCTACACCTTC,CASSGGYDYGYTF
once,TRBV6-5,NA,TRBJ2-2,TGTGCCAGCAGCCGACGGACCGGGGAGCTGTTTTTT,CASSRRTGELFF
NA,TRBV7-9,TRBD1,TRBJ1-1,TGTGCAGGACAGGGTGGAACTGAAGCTTTCTTT,CAGQGGTEAFF
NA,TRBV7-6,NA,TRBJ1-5,TGTGCCAGCAGCTTAGAGGCAGGGCCGCATCAGCCCCAGCATTTT,CASSLEAGPHQPQHF
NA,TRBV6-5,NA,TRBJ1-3,TGTGCCAGCAGGAACGAGAGAGTCTCTGGAAACACCATATATTTT,CASRNERVSGNTIYF
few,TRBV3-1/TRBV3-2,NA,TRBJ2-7,TGTGCCAGCAGCCATCCTGCGACCCACGAGCAGTACTTC,CASSHPATHEQYF
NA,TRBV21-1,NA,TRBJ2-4,TGTGCCAGCAGCAAAGGGGCCGTAAACCCGGGTGAAGGAATCCTAGCCAAAAACATTCAGTACTTC,CASSKGAVNPGEGILAKNIQYF
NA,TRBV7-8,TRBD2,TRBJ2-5,TGTGCCAGCAGCCTTGGGGGGGTCGAGACCCAGTACTTC,CASSLGGVETQYF
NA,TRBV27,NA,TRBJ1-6,TGTGCCAGCAGTTGGGGGTATAATTCACCCCTCCACTTT,CASSWGYNSPLHF
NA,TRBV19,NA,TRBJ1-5,TGTGCCAGTTATCAGGGGAACAATCAGCCCCAGCATTTT,CASYQGNNQPQHF
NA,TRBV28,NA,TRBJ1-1,TGTGCCAGCAGGTTGAACACTGAAGCTTTCTTT,CASRLNTEAFF
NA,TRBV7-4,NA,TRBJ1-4,TGTGCCAGCAGCTTTTTGTGGCGAGCAACTAATGAAAAACTGTTTTTT,CASSFLWRATNEKLFF
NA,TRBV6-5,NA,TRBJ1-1,TGTGCCAGCAGTCGCGACAAAAATTATGAAGCTTTCTTT,CASSRDKNYEAFF
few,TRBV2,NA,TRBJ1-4,TGTGCCAGCAGTGAAGCAGTGGTGGGCGGAGGTCAGTTT,CASSEAVVGGGQF
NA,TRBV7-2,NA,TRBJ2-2,TGTGCCAGCAGCTTAGCGCTCGGCAGGGTAGGGACCGGGGAGCTGTTTTTT,CASSLALGRVGTGELFF
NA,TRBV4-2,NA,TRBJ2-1,TGTGCCAGCAGCCGGCCGACGTTTAATGAGCAGTTCTTC,CASSRPTFNEQFF
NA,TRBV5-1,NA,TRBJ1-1,TGCGCCAGCAGCTTGGGACGGGGAAGCGCTCATATGAACACTGAAGCTTTCTTT,CASSLGRGSAHMNTEAFF
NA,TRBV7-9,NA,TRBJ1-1,TGTGCCAGCAGCCTACACCTACCCGATGGTTTCTTT,CASSLHLPDGFF